Below are 28 T cell receptor beta chains sequenced from a single sample in a study of T cell responses to AZD1222 COVID-19 vaccine (dated by TCRdb to the early 2020s). In the paper's terms, the time point label means: baseline before first vaccination. The library was obtained by the immunoSEQ multiplex PCR assay. The clones in this table, taken by TCRdb from immuneACCESS, are in-frame only. Not every clone is retained; where verified, under half of the shortfall comes from an unresolved V gene, and the cause of the rest is unknown. This sample is represented by approximately 100,000 clones; about nine tenths of them were singletons. 1.3% of the sample is held by the ten biggest clonotypes. The source material was peripheral blood, sampled on day 0 of AZD1222 vaccination. The receptors were gathered from an adult in good health.

This chain's CDR3 is CASSAGGGRTFYGYTF. DNA of the CDR3: TGTGCCAGCAGCGCAGGAGGAGGACGGACGTTCTATGGCTACACCTTC. The chain has TRBV9 and TRBJ1-2, with D uncertain. V shed 3 bases and J shed 4 bases, with 19 bases lying between them. The CDR3 sequence is 16 residues long. Germline CDR1 SGDLS, CDR2 YYNGEE. The whole variable domain, remainder taken from reference TRBV9 and TRBJ1-2, is DSGVTQTPKHLITATGQRVTLRCSPRSGDLSVYWYQQSLDQGLQFLIQYYNGEERAKGNILERFSAQQFPDLHSELNLSSLELGDSALYFCASSAGGGRTFYGYTFGSGTRLTVV.

The chain links TRBV5-6 to TRBJ1-2, with D unresolved. This CDR3 comprises 15 residues. The ends were cut back, 3 bases at V and 4 bases at J, with 16 bases in the middle. Germline CDR1 and CDR2: SGHDT and YYEEEE. For the CDR3, the DNA is TGTGCCAGCAGCTCGTGGCGTACGTGGGCCTATGGCTACACCTTC. It is translated as CASSSWRTWAYGYTF.

The gene calls are TRBV4-1 and TRBJ2-7, with TRBD2 identical over 10 bases. Germline V CDR1 and CDR2: MGHRA, YSYEKL. The CDR3 loop spans 15 amino acids. The J segment lost 4 bases and the V segment lost 1 base, leaving 4 bases of the junction unmatched. The CDR3 is CASSQGTSGKYEQYF. The CDR3, as DNA: TGCGCCAGCAGCCAAGGAACTAGCGGGAAGTACGAGCAGTACTTC.

The chain couples TRBV19 to TRBJ1-1, with TRBD1 identical over 8 bases. V gave up 3 bases and J gave up 3 bases; unmatched junction bases: 6. The CDR3 totals 15 residues. Germline CDR1 is LNHDA and CDR2 is SQIVND (reference sequence). CDR3 region: CASSITNRGDTEAFF. For the CDR3, the DNA is TGTGCCAGTAGTATCACCAACAGGGGGGACACTGAAGCTTTCTTT.

The V gene is TRBV7-2, the J gene TRBJ1-1; D gene uncertain. Germline assignment: CDR1 SGHTA and CDR2 FQGNSA. The CDR3 length is 14 residues. The V end lost 4 bases, the J end lost 1 base, and 10 bases lay between the germline ends. CDR3 nucleotide sequence: TGTGCCAGCAGCTCCCCAACACAGAACACTGAAGCTTTCTTT. Translation: CASSSPTQNTEAFF.

CDR3 sequence: CAVRKNTEAFF. CDR3 sequence (DNA): TGTGCCGTACGTAAGAACACTGAAGCTTTCTTT. The chain couples TRBV10-3 to TRBJ1-1; D ambiguous. The CDR3 has 11 residues. CDR1 and CDR2 (germline): ENHRY, SYGVKD. Trimming removed 11 bases at V and 1 base at J, with 8 bases between.

The chain joins TRBV9 to TRBJ1-2; the D gene is possibly TRBD1 (5 bases). The CDR3 consists of 14 residues. Trimming took off 3 bases at V and 4 bases at J, with 13 bases between the two ends. The V gene's germline CDR1 is SGDLS and CDR2 YYNGEE. The CDR3 sequence: CASSAQGEVYGYTF. For the CDR3, the DNA is TGTGCCAGCAGCGCTCAAGGGGAGGTCTATGGCTACACCTTC. The full variable domain, in which reference TRBV9 and TRBJ1-2 provide the parts outside the CDR3, is DSGVTQTPKHLITATGQRVTLRCSPRSGDLSVYWYQQSLDQGLQFLIQYYNGEERAKGNILERFSAQQFPDLHSELNLSSLELGDSALYFCASSAQGEVYGYTFGSGTRLTVV.

This chain joins TRBV7-9 and TRBJ1-1, with D unresolved. CDR3 length equals 12 residues. V dropped 5 bases and J dropped 5 bases, with 9 bases sitting between them. CDR1 is SEHNR, CDR2 FQNEAQ, per germline (reference sequence). The CDR3 sequence is CASSLGSTEAFF. As DNA, the CDR3 is TGTGCCAGCAGCCTCGGAAGTACTGAAGCTTTCTTT.

This sequence joins TRBV19 and TRBJ2-7; D uncertain. The CDR3 runs to 15 residues. Trimming took off 5 bases at V and 0 bases at J, with 14 bases between the two ends. In germline, CDR1 is LNHDA, CDR2 SQIVND (reference sequence). In DNA form, the CDR3 reads TGTGCCAGTAGTTCTCCAGCCTCGAGCTCCTACGAGCAGTACTTC. It specifies CASSSPASSSYEQYF.

This chain connects TRBV7-8 to TRBJ1-6; possibly TRBD1 for D (5 bases). Germline lookup yields CDR1 SGHVS and CDR2 FQNEAQ. With 5 bases removed from V and 10 bases from J, the gap between germline ends came to 9 bases. The CDR3 is made up of 12 amino acids. Written as DNA, the CDR3 is TGTGCCAGCAGCCCCGGGGGGTCACCCCTCCACTTT. Translating gives CASSPGGSPLHF.

The V call is TRBV5-4, the J call TRBJ1-1, with D uncertain. In germline, CDR1 is SGHNT, CDR2 YYREEE (reference sequence). This CDR3 contains 14 residues. Trimming cost V 0 bases and J 1 base, with 7 bases left between them. The CDR3 here is CASSLAGGNTEAFF. The CDR3 coding sequence is TGTGCCAGCAGCTTGGCCGGCGGGAACACTGAAGCTTTCTTT.

This sequence joins TRBV5-1 and TRBJ1-1; TRBD1 agrees at 10 bases. Germline V gene data show CDR1 as SGHRS and CDR2 as YFSETQ. This CDR3 region has 16 residues. The V gene end was trimmed by 4 bases and the J gene end by 3 bases; junction bases not matched to a gene: 9. Written as DNA, the CDR3 is TGCGCCAGCAGCACCGGAGACAGGGGGCTCTACACTGAAGCTTTCTTT. Translating gives CASSTGDRGLYTEAFF. The variable domain in full, with the rest retrieved from reference TRBV5-1 and TRBJ1-1, is KAGVTQTPRYLIKTRGQQVTLSCSPISGHRSVSWYQQTPGQGLQFLFEYFSETQRNKGNFPGRFSGRQFSNSRSEMNVSTLELGDSALYLCASSTGDRGLYTEAFFGQGTRLTVV.

V is TRBV6-5 and J is TRBJ1-2; maybe TRBD1 (6 bases). CDR1 MNHEY and CDR2 SVGAGI come from the germline V gene. This CDR3 has 13 amino acids. V lost 6 bases to trimming and J lost 5 bases, with 13 bases between them. The CDR3 DNA sequence: TGTGCCAGCAGGCCAGGGGAGGAGTATGGCTACACCTTC. As protein: CASRPGEEYGYTF.

The V gene is TRBV19, the J gene TRBJ2-2; D is undetermined. This CDR3 region has 14 residues. In germline, CDR1 is LNHDA, CDR2 SQIVND (reference sequence). The ends were cut back, 2 bases at V and 1 base at J, with 5 bases in the middle. Written as DNA, the CDR3 is TGTGCCAGTAGTATATTTGAGAACACCGGGGAGCTGTTTTTT. Its protein product is CASSIFENTGELFF. Variable domain in full (rest from reference TRBV19 and TRBJ2-2): DGGITQSPKYLFRKEGQNVTLSCEQNLNHDAMYWYRQDPGQGLRLIYYSQIVNDFQKGDIAEGYSVSREKKESFPLTVTSAQKNPTAFYLCASSIFENTGELFFGEGSRLTVL.

The J gene is TRBJ2-7, the V gene TRBV11-3; either TRBD1 or TRBD2 may fit D (5 bases each). The V gene's germline CDR1 is SGHNT and CDR2 YENEEA. This CDR3 has 15 amino acids. V lost 5 bases and J 7 bases, leaving 21 bases between the germline ends. CDR3: CASSQEAGGSPEQYF. The CDR3 region has the DNA TGTGCCAGCAGCCAGGAGGCTGGGGGTTCACCGGAGCAGTACTTC.

The chain has TRBV7-3 and TRBJ1-6, with 7 bases aligning to TRBD1. Per the germline V gene, CDR1 is SGHTA and CDR2 is FQGTGA. This CDR3 region has 16 residues. Losses at the gene ends were 5 bases for V and 10 bases for J; bases not matched to a gene: 14. DNA for the CDR3: TGTGCCAGCAGCGCTAGCCTCAGGGGGTCCGGGTCACCCCTCCACTTT. Translated, it gives CASSASLRGSGSPLHF. The full variable domain, its missing parts supplied by reference TRBV7-3 and TRBJ1-6, is GAGVSQTPSNKVTEKGKYVELRCDPISGHTALYWYRQSLGQGPEFLIYFQGTGAADDSGLPNDRFFAVRPEGSVSTLKIQRTERGDSAVYLCASSASLRGSGSPLHFGNGTRLTVT.

This rearrangement joins TRBV28 to TRBJ2-6, with 7 positions matching TRBD1. The CDR3 loop spans 15 amino acids. Per the germline V gene, CDR1 is MDHEN and CDR2 is SYDVKM. Trimming took 7 bases from V and 1 from J; bases not matched to a gene: 4. The CDR3 spells CASKPTGSGANVLTF. The CDR3 coding sequence is TGTGCCAGCAAACCGACAGGGTCTGGGGCCAACGTCCTGACTTTC.

V and J are TRBV9 and TRBJ2-1; no reliable D call. CDR1 is SGDLS, CDR2 YYNGEE, per germline. The CDR3 contains 16 residues. The V gene lost 0 bases and the J gene lost 2 bases, with 12 bases spanning the gap. The CDR3 region has the DNA TGTGCCAGCAGCGTAGTCCAGGAAACCCCCTACAATGAGCAGTTCTTC. Protein product: CASSVVQETPYNEQFF.

The V and J genes are TRBV5-5 and TRBJ2-5, with D possibly matching TRBD2 (6 bases). Germline values: CDR1 SGHKS, CDR2 YYEKEE (reference sequence). CDR3 length equals 13 residues. The V end was cut by 4 bases, the J end by 2 bases, with 9 bases between. In DNA, the CDR3 is TGTGCCAGCAGCCAGGACTATCAAGAGACCCAGTACTTC. Residues: CASSQDYQETQYF.

The chain joins TRBV2 to TRBJ1-1; no clear D gene. V shed 1 base and J shed 4 bases, with 7 bases lying between them. There are 13 residues in the CDR3. Per the germline V gene, CDR1 is SNHLY and CDR2 is FYNNEI. The CDR3 DNA reads as TGTGCCAGCAGTGAAGAAGGGCTCACTGAAGCTTTCTTT. Residues: CASSEEGLTEAFF.

The chain joins TRBV11-2 to TRBJ1-5; TRBD1 might be the D (6 bases). Looked up from germline, CDR1 is SGHAT and CDR2 is FQNNGV. CDR3 length: 13 residues. The V end lost 3 bases, the J end lost 7 bases, and 10 bases lay between the germline ends. CDR3 amino acids: CASSLTGGQPQHF. DNA of the CDR3: TGTGCCAGCAGCTTGACAGGCGGCCAGCCCCAGCATTTT. The variable domain in full, completed from reference TRBV11-2 and TRBJ1-5, reads EAGVAQSPRYKIIEKRQSVAFWCNPISGHATLYWYQQILGQGPKLLIQFQNNGVVDDSQLPKDRFSAERLKGVDSTLKIQPAKLEDSAVYLCASSLTGGQPQHFGDGTRLSIL.

The chain combines TRBV29-1 with TRBJ1-3; 10 bases line up with TRBD1. The V segment lost 7 bases and the J segment 5 bases; nucleotides outside the gene matches: 11. Germline V gene data show CDR1 as SQVTM and CDR2 as ANQGSEA. CDR3 length: 15 amino acids. The DNA for the CDR3 is TGCAGCGGCCCCGGGACAGGGGAGTATAGAAACACCATATATTTT. This sequence encodes CSGPGTGEYRNTIYF.

The V and J genes are TRBV6-6 and TRBJ1-1; D is unresolved. V dropped 2 bases and J dropped 1 base, with 5 bases sitting between them. CDR1 is MNHNY, CDR2 SVGAGI, per germline (reference sequence). This CDR3 has 13 amino acids. The CDR3: CASSYMWNTEAFF. Here the CDR3 DNA reads TGTGCCAGCAGTTACATGTGGAACACTGAAGCTTTCTTT.

The V gene is TRBV12-3 or TRBV12-4, the J gene TRBJ1-2; D is uncertain. CDR3 length equals 13 residues. Deletions cut 2 bases from V and 0 bases from J, with 4 bases between. The DNA for the CDR3 is TGTGCCAGCAGTTTAAGCGCTAACTATGGCTACACCTTC. Its protein product is CASSLSANYGYTF.

This clone appeared a few times. A junction boundary mismatches the germline segment, possibly from a read error. The chain carries TRBV6-4 and TRBJ1-1; the D is unclear. The CDR3 runs to 14 residues. Germline V lookup: CDR1 MRHNA, CDR2 SNTAGT. The CDR3 here is CASRDFSLNTEAFF. In DNA form, the CDR3 reads TGTGCCAGCAGGGACTTTAGTCTGAACACTGAAGCTTTCTTT.

The chain employs TRBV28 and TRBJ1-6; 10 bases agree with TRBD1. This CDR3 region has 15 residues. Trimming took 5 bases from V and 10 from J; bases not matched to a gene: 8. The V gene's germline CDR1 is MDHEN and CDR2 SYDVKM. The CDR3 is CASSARTGGDSPLHF. The CDR3, as DNA: TGTGCCAGCAGTGCCCGGACAGGGGGTGACTCACCCCTCCACTTT.

The chain couples TRBV19 to TRBJ1-5, with 8 bases aligning to TRBD1. Unmatched junction bases numbered 17, after V lost 7 bases and J lost 0 bases. CDR3 length equals 19 residues. CDR1 and CDR2 from the germline V gene are LNHDA and SQIVND (reference sequence). CDR3 sequence (DNA): TGTGCCAGTACCATAAGACAGGGGAGCGGCGATTATAGCAATCAGCCCCAGCATTTT. Its protein is CASTIRQGSGDYSNQPQHF.

The chain uses TRBV18 and TRBJ1-1, with unresolved D. V gave up 2 bases and J gave up 3 bases, with 10 bases separating them. Germline values: CDR1 KGHSH, CDR2 LQKENI. The CDR3 totals 14 residues. The CDR3 nucleotides are TGTGCCAGCTCACCATTGGCCGCTTACACTGAAGCTTTCTTT. Encoded protein: CASSPLAAYTEAFF.